This T cell receptor beta chain was recovered during a study of T cell changes during pregnancy in multiple sclerosis. Profiling relied on immunoSEQ multiplex PCR, and the TCRdb table lists in-frame clones only, not all of them. Among approximately 31,000 clones, 93% were seen once, and the ten largest hold 0.41%. Germline assignment: CDR1 MNHNS and CDR2 SASEGT. The germline V and J ends were trimmed by 1 base and 9 bases, with 13 bases remaining between them. The CDR3 has 14 residues. Sequencing used CD4+ T cells from peripheral blood mononuclear cells, obtained in the second trimester of pregnancy. This chain connects TRBV6-1 to TRBJ1-5, with D perhaps matching TRBD1 (5 bases). This sequence originates from a female donor with multiple sclerosis, enrolled in a pregnancy study. The CDR3 nucleotides are TGTGCCAGCAGTGAAGAGTGGGGGGAGAGGCCCCAGCATTTT. Protein sequence: CASSEEWGERPQHF.